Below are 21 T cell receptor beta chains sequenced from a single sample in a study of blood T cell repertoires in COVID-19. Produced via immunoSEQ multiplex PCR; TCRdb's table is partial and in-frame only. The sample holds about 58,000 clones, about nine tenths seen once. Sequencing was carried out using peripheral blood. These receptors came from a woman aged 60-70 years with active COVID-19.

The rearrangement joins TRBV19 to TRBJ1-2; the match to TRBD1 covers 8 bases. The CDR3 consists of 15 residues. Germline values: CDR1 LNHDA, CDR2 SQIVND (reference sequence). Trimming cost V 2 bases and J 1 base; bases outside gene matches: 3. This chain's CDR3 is CASSITTGGNYGYTF. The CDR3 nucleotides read TGTGCCAGTAGTATAACCACAGGGGGTAACTATGGCTACACCTTC.

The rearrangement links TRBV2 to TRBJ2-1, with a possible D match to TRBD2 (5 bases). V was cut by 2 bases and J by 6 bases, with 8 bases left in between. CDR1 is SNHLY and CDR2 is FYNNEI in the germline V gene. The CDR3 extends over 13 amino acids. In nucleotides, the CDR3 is TGTGCCAGCAGTGAATTGGCGGGCAATGAGCAGTTCTTC. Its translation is CASSELAGNEQFF. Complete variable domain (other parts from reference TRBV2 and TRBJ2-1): EPEVTQTPSHQVTQMGQEVILRCVPISNHLYFYWYRQILGQKVEFLVSFYNNEISEKSEIFDDQFSVERPDGSNFTLKIRSTKLEDSAMYFCASSELAGNEQFFGPGTRLTVL.

The CDR3 protein is CASSLATYNEQFF. DNA of the CDR3: TGTGCCAGCAGCTTAGCCACATATAATGAGCAGTTCTTC. The chain couples TRBV7-2 to TRBJ2-1; D unclear. The CDR3 has 13 residues. The germline CDR1 and CDR2 sequences are SGHTA and FQGNSA. V lost 0 bases and J lost 7, with 7 bases in between.

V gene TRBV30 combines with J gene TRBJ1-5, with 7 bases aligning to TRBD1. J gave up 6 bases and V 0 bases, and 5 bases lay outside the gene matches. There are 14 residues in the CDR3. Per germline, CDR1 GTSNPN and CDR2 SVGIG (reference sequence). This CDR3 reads CAWSVGQGGQPQHF. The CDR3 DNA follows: TGTGCCTGGAGTGTGGGGCAGGGGGGTCAGCCCCAGCATTTT.

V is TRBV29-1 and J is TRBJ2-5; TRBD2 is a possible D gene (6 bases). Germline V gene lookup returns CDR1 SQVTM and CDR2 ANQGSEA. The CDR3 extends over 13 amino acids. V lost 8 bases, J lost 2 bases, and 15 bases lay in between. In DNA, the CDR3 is TGCAGCACGGCGGGGAGCGATCAAGAGACCCAGTACTTC. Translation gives CSTAGSDQETQYF.

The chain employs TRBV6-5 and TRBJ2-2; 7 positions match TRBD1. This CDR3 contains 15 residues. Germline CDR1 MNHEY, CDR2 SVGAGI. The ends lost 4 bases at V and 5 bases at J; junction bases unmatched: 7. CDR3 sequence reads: CASSSHDRATGELFF. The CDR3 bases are TGTGCCAGCAGTTCTCACGACAGGGCAACCGGGGAGCTGTTTTTT.

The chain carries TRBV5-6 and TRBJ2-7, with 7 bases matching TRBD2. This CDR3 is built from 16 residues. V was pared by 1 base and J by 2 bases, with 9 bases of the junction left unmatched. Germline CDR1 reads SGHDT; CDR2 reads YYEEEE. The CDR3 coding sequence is TGTGCCAGCAGCTTGAAAGGACTAGGCTTCACCTACGAGCAGTACTTC. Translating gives CASSLKGLGFTYEQYF. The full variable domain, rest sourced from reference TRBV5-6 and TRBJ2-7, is DAGVTQSPTHLIKTRGQQVTLRCSPKSGHDTVSWYQQALGQGPQFIFQYYEEEERQRGNFPDRFSGHQFPNYSSELNVNALLLGDSALYLCASSLKGLGFTYEQYFGPGTRLTVT.

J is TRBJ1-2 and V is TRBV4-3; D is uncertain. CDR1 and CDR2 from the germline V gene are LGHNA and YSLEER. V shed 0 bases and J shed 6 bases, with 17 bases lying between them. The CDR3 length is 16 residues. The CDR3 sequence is CASSQDLNGVWDGYTF. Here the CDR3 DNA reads TGCGCCAGCAGCCAAGATCTCAACGGGGTATGGGATGGCTACACCTTC.

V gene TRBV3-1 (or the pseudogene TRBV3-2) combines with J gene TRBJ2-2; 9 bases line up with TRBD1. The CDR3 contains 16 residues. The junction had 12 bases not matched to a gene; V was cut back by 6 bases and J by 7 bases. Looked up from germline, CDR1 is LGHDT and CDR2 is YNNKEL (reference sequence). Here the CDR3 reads CASSSSGTGIIGELFF. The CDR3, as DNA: TGTGCCAGCAGTTCGTCCGGGACAGGGATCATCGGGGAGCTGTTTTTT.

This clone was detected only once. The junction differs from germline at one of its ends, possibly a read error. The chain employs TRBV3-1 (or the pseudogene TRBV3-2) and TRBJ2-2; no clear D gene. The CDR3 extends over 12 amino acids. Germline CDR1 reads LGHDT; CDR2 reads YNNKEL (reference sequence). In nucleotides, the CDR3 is TGTGCCAGCACCCAATTGAGTGGGGAGCTGTTTTTT. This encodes CASTQLSGELFF.

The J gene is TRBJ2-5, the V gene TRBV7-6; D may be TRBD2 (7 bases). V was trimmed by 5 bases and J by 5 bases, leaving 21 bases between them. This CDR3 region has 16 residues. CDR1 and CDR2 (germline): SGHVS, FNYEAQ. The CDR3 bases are TGTGCCAGCAGCCTACAGCGTCGGGGGGCCGGGGAGACCCAGTACTTC. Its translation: CASSLQRRGAGETQYF.

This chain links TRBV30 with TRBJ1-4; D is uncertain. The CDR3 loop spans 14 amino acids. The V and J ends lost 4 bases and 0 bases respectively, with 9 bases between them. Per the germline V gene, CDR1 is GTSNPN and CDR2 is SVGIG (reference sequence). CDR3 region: CAWTWRATNEKLFF. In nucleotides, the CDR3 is TGTGCCTGGACCTGGAGGGCAACTAATGAAAAACTGTTTTTT.

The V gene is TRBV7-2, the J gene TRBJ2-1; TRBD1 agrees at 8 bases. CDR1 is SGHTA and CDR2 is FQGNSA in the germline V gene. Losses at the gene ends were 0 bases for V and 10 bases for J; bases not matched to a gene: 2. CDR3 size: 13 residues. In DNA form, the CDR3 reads TGTGCCAGCAGCTTAGCGGGACAGGCGGAGCAGTTCTTC. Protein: CASSLAGQAEQFF.

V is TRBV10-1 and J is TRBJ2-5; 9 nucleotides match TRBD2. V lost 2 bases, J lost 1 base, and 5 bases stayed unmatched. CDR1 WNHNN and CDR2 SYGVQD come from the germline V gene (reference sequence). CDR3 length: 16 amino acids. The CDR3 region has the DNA TGCGCCAGCAGTGAGGGTGTAGCGGGGGCCCAAGAGACCCAGTACTTC. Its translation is CASSEGVAGAQETQYF.

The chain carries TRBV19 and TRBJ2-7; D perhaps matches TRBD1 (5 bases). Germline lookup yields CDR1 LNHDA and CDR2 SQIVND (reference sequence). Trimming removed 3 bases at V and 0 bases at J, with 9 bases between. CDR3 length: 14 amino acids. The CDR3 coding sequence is TGTGCCAGTAGTATGGGGCGGAACTCCTACGAGCAGTACTTC. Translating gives CASSMGRNSYEQYF.

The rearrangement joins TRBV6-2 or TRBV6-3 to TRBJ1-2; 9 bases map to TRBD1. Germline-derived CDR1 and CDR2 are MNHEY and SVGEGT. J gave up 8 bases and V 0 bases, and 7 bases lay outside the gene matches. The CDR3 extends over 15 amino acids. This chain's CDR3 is CASSYSRTGARGYTF. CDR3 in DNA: TGTGCCAGCAGTTACTCACGGACAGGGGCACGAGGCTACACCTTC.

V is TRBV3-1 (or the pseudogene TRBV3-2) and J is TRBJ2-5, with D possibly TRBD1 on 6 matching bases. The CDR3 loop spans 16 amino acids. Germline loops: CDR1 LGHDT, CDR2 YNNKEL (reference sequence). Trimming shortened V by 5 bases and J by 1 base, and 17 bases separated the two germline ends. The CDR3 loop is CASSSPQGRSQETQYF. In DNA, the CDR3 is TGTGCCAGCAGCAGTCCACAGGGAAGGTCCCAAGAGACCCAGTACTTC.

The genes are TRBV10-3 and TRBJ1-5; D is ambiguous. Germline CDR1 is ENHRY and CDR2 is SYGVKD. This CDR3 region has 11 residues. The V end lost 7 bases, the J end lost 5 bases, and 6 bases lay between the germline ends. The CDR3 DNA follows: TGTGCCATCACTGGAGATCAGCCCCAGCATTTT. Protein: CAITGDQPQHF.

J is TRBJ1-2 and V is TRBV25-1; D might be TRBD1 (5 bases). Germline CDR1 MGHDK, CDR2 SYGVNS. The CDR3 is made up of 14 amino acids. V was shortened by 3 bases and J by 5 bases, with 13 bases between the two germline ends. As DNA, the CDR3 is TGTGCCAGCAGTGACCAGGGATGGGGATATGGCTACACCTTC. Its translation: CASSDQGWGYGYTF.

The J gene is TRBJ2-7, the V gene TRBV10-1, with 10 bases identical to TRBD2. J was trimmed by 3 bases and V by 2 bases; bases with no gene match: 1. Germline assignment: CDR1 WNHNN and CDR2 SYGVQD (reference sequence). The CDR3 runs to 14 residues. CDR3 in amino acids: CASSERTSGYEQYF. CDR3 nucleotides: TGCGCCAGCAGTGAGAGGACTAGCGGCTACGAGCAGTACTTC.

CDR3 coding DNA: TGTGCCAGTAGTATCGGGAACAGGGTCCTGTTCTTC. Amino acids: CASSIGNRVLFF. V is TRBV19 and J is TRBJ2-1; a weak D match, TRBD1 (6 bases). Germline CDR1 is LNHDA and CDR2 is SQIVND (reference sequence). The CDR3 runs to 12 residues. The germline V and J ends were trimmed by 3 bases and 15 bases, with 15 bases remaining between them. Full variable domain (missing parts from reference TRBV19 and TRBJ2-1): DGGITQSPKYLFRKEGQNVTLSCEQNLNHDAMYWYRQDPGQGLRLIYYSQIVNDFQKGDIAEGYSVSREKKESFPLTVTSAQKNPTAFYLCASSIGNRVLFFGPGTRLTVL.